The 23 T cell receptor beta chains listed next were all sequenced from one sample in a study of OX40 agonist ivuxolimab in advanced cancers. Method: immunoSEQ multiplex PCR; TCRdb's copy keeps in-frame clones and lacks some. The sample has just under 85,000 clones, roughly 83% seen once. This material consisted of CD4+ or CD8+ T cells sorted from blood, taken in a trial of the OX40 agonist ivuxolimab. These receptors were obtained from an adult with an advanced solid tumor such as melanoma, head and neck, liver or kidney cancer.

The chain uses TRBV6-1 and TRBJ1-4; D not certain. This CDR3 is 11 amino acids long. The germline V and J ends were trimmed by 4 bases and 5 bases, with 2 bases remaining between them. The germline CDR1 and CDR2 sequences are MNHNS and SASEGT. CDR3 in DNA: TGTGCCAGCAGTGTCAATGAAAAACTGTTTTTT. This translates into CASSVNEKLFF.

The V gene is TRBV9, the J gene TRBJ2-1, with TRBD2 matching 7 bases. The CDR3 totals 16 residues. CDR1 is SGDLS and CDR2 is YYNGEE in the germline V gene. The V and J ends lost 4 bases and 2 bases, in that order; junction bases with no gene match: 9. The CDR3 loop reads CASSPRTRGAYNEQFF. CDR3 coding DNA: TGTGCCAGCAGCCCGCGGACTAGAGGGGCCTACAATGAGCAGTTCTTC.

The chain has TRBV7-9 and TRBJ2-5; unclear D gene. This CDR3 is 13 amino acids long. Trimming removed 1 base at V and 3 bases at J, with 6 bases between. Germline CDR1 and CDR2: SEHNR and FQNEAQ (reference sequence). The CDR3 nucleotides are TGTGCCAGCAGCTTAGACCTTAAAGAGACCCAGTACTTC. Its translation is CASSLDLKETQYF.

The V and J genes are TRBV11-1 and TRBJ2-3; D not resolved. In germline, CDR1 is SGHAT, CDR2 FQDESV (reference sequence). The CDR3 length is 15 residues. Trimming stripped 5 bases from V and 0 bases from J, with 12 bases between. In nucleotides, the CDR3 is TGTGCCAGCAGCCCCAGTGATTATAGCACAGATACGCAGTATTTT. This encodes CASSPSDYSTDTQYF.

V gene TRBV30 combines with J gene TRBJ2-7; 9 nucleotides line up with TRBD1. The CDR3 consists of 15 residues. In germline, CDR1 is GTSNPN, CDR2 SVGIG (reference sequence). The J segment lost 2 bases and the V segment lost 0 bases, leaving 5 bases of the junction unmatched. The CDR3 protein is CAWSVLGTGTYEQYF. The CDR3 bases are TGTGCCTGGAGTGTACTGGGGACAGGGACCTACGAGCAGTACTTC. The full variable domain, in which reference TRBV30 and TRBJ2-7 provide the parts outside the CDR3, is SQTIHQWPATLVQPVGSPLSLECTVEGTSNPNLYWYRQAAGRGLQLLFYSVGIGQISSEVPQNLSASRPQDRQFILSSKKLLLSDSGFYLCAWSVLGTGTYEQYFGPGTRLTVT.

The chain couples TRBV5-1 to TRBJ1-2; no clear D. Trimming took 0 bases from V and 0 from J, leaving 3 bases between them. The CDR3 length is 13 residues. The V gene's germline CDR1 is SGHRS and CDR2 YFSETQ. This chain's CDR3 is CASSLVSNYGYTF. CDR3 nucleotides: TGCGCCAGCAGCTTGGTTTCTAACTATGGCTACACCTTC.

V gene TRBV27 combines with J gene TRBJ2-1, with 8 bases lining up with TRBD2. The CDR3 is made up of 15 amino acids. From germline, CDR1 is MNHEY and CDR2 SMNVEV (reference sequence). Trimming at V came to 5 bases and at J to 7 bases, leaving 10 bases not matched to a gene. The CDR3 spells CASSIPGLGRNEQFF. The CDR3 DNA reads TGTGCCAGCAGTATTCCGGGACTAGGGCGGAATGAGCAGTTCTTC.

The chain uses TRBV9 and TRBJ2-5, with 8 bases identical to TRBD2. Germline V gene lookup returns CDR1 SGDLS and CDR2 YYNGEE. The CDR3 extends over 16 amino acids. V trimming: 4 bases; J trimming: 5 bases; junction bases outside the gene matches: 13. The CDR3 DNA sequence: TGTGCCAGCAGCTCGGGACTAGGATTGGCCAGCGAGACCCAGTACTTC. As protein: CASSSGLGLASETQYF.

This sequence joins TRBV5-6 and TRBJ2-7, with 10 bases matching TRBD1. The germline gives CDR1 SGHDT, CDR2 YYEEEE. This CDR3 spans 15 amino acids. V trimming: 6 bases; J trimming: 2 bases; junction bases outside the gene matches: 8. The CDR3 DNA reads TGTGCCAGCAAGTCGGGACAGGGGTCGCCCTACGAGCAGTACTTC. This translates into CASKSGQGSPYEQYF.

This sequence joins TRBV7-2 and TRBJ2-5; 8 nucleotides match TRBD1. Germline V CDR1 and CDR2: SGHTA, FQGNSA. This CDR3 is 15 amino acids long. Unmatched junction bases numbered 10, after V lost 5 bases and J lost 5 bases. The CDR3: CASSPRQGPKETQYF. CDR3 DNA sequence: TGTGCCAGCAGCCCCCGACAGGGGCCAAAGGAGACCCAGTACTTC.

This chain connects TRBV7-3 to TRBJ2-1, with 10 nucleotides matching TRBD1. J was trimmed by 0 bases and V by 4 bases; bases with no gene match: 0. The CDR3 has 15 residues. Germline V gene lookup returns CDR1 SGHTA and CDR2 FQGTGA. CDR3 nucleotide sequence: TGTGCCAGCAGCTGGACAGGGGGCTCCTACAATGAGCAGTTCTTC. This codes for CASSWTGGSYNEQFF.

This sequence joins TRBV5-1 and TRBJ1-2; 8 positions match TRBD1. The junction had 7 bases not matched to a gene; V was cut back by 4 bases and J by 2 bases. Looked up from germline, CDR1 is SGHRS and CDR2 is YFSETQ. The CDR3 runs to 15 residues. CDR3 sequence: CASSGQGAFNYGYTF. The CDR3 region has the DNA TGCGCCAGCAGCGGGCAGGGGGCATTCAACTATGGCTACACCTTC.

The V gene is TRBV5-5, the J gene TRBJ1-6, with D unclear. This CDR3 comprises 13 residues. Germline V lookup: CDR1 SGHKS, CDR2 YYEKEE (reference sequence). The V and J ends lost 2 bases and 11 bases respectively, with 11 bases between them. The CDR3 sequence: CASSFSGDPPLHF. DNA of the CDR3: TGTGCCAGCAGCTTTAGCGGGGATCCACCCCTCCACTTT.

The rearrangement links TRBV5-1 to TRBJ1-2; possible D gene TRBD1, 6 bases. V was shortened by 8 bases and J by 6 bases, with 20 bases between the two germline ends. The CDR3 spans 14 residues. The V gene's germline CDR1 is SGHRS and CDR2 YFSETQ. This CDR3 is CASRISQGGDGYTF. The CDR3 DNA reads TGCGCCAGTAGAATATCACAGGGTGGGGATGGCTACACCTTC. The whole variable domain, filled in from reference TRBV5-1 and TRBJ1-2, reads KAGVTQTPRYLIKTRGQQVTLSCSPISGHRSVSWYQQTPGQGLQFLFEYFSETQRNKGNFPGRFSGRQFSNSRSEMNVSTLELGDSALYLCASRISQGGDGYTFGSGTRLTVV.

In the case of this clone: At one boundary the junction diverges from the germline segment, which might be a read error. The chain is built from TRBV7-7 and TRBJ1-1; D gene unclear. Germline V CDR1 and CDR2: SSHAT, FNYEAQ (reference sequence). This CDR3 comprises 12 residues. As DNA, the CDR3 is TGTGCTAGCAGCCCCTTGAACCAGGAAGCTTTCTTT. Protein sequence: CASSPLNQEAFF.

V and J are TRBV19 and TRBJ2-5, with 7 nucleotides matching TRBD1. The end of the DNA aligns better with TRBJ2-7, so the J call may be wrong. Germline CDR1 and CDR2: LNHDA and SQIVND (reference sequence). The length of the CDR3 is 15 residues. This chain's CDR3 is CASSVTGTAPYEQYF. CDR3 nucleotides: TGTGCCAGTAGTGTCACCGGGACAGCTCCCTACGAGCAGTACTTC.

The gene calls are TRBV6-1 and TRBJ2-5, with a tentative D call TRBD2 (6 bases). The end of the DNA fits TRBJ2-7 better, so the J call may be wrong. The germline CDR1 and CDR2 sequences are MNHNS and SASEGT. The CDR3 covers 14 residues. The CDR3 DNA is TGTGCCAGCCGACCCCGGCGGGAAGCCTACGAGCAGTACTTC. It encodes CASRPRREAYEQYF.

The chain recombines TRBV7-8 with TRBJ1-5, with D perhaps TRBD1 (6 bases). Per germline, CDR1 SGHVS and CDR2 FQNEAQ. This CDR3 has 13 amino acids. V lost 4 bases, J lost 6 bases, and 10 bases lay in between. CDR3 DNA sequence: TGTGCCAGCAGCTCAGGGACACTTCAGCCCCAGCATTTT. Its translation is CASSSGTLQPQHF.

This clone showed up just once. The chain couples TRBV18 to TRBJ1-1; D call uncertain. CDR1 and CDR2 (germline): KGHSH, LQKENI. Trimming removed 0 bases at V and 1 base at J, with 9 bases between. This CDR3 has 15 residues. CDR3 nucleotide sequence: TGTGCCAGCTCACCACCTGTCAGCAGGAACACTGAAGCTTTCTTT. Protein sequence: CASSPPVSRNTEAFF.

This chain uses TRBV7-2 with TRBJ2-7, with 8 bases that match TRBD2. This CDR3 is 13 amino acids long. V shed 8 bases and J 4 bases; nucleotides not matched to a gene: 7. Germline lookup yields CDR1 SGHTA and CDR2 FQGNSA. As DNA, the CDR3 is TGTGCCAGCGCGAGAGCGGGGGAGTACGAGCAGTACTTC. Translated, it gives CASARAGEYEQYF.

V and J are TRBV5-1 and TRBJ2-5, with 9 bases that match TRBD1. The V and J ends lost 4 bases and 5 bases, in that order; junction bases with no gene match: 12. This CDR3 is built from 16 residues. CDR1 and CDR2 (germline): SGHRS, YFSETQ. The DNA for the CDR3 is TGCGCCAGCAGCCAAGGGGACAGGGCCTCCGGGGAGACCCAGTACTTC. Translated: CASSQGDRASGETQYF.

The rearrangement uses TRBV4-1 and TRBJ2-4; 8 positions match TRBD1. The CDR3 loop spans 19 amino acids. V was pared by 2 bases and J by 3 bases, with 15 bases of the junction left unmatched. The germline CDR1 and CDR2 sequences are MGHRA and YSYEKL. CDR3 DNA sequence: TGCGCCAGCAGCCAACGTCCCCAGATCCTCGACAGGGGCAAAAACATTCAGTACTTC. This encodes CASSQRPQILDRGKNIQYF.

This chain connects TRBV10-2 to TRBJ2-3; D may be TRBD2 (7 bases). Looked up from germline, CDR1 is WSHSY and CDR2 is SAAADI. The CDR3 runs to 13 residues. Trimming took 8 bases from V and 2 from J, leaving 11 bases between them. This CDR3 reads CASLGGATDTQYF. Written as DNA, the CDR3 is TGCGCCAGCCTTGGGGGGGCCACAGATACGCAGTATTTT.